Only one count was recorded for the clone carrying this T cell receptor (beta chain). As processed by the authors: Estimation of nucleated cell counts was performed using reference gene primer amplification. Profiling relied on immunoSEQ multiplex PCR, and the TCRdb table lists in-frame clones only, not all of them. V and J calls plus clone size are reproduced from that table; the DNA served to infer D and trimming. The profile covers over 250,000 clones, with approximately 83% appearing a single time and approximately 9.9% taken by the ten largest. The CDR3 spans 16 residues. CDR1 and CDR2 (germline): SGDLS, YYNGEE. Trimming removed 3 bases from V and 0 bases from J; junction bases left unmatched: 5. This specimen comes from a study of blood T cell repertoires in COVID-19. Study at large: There were acute and convalescent COVID-19 samples, and they came from the United States, Italy and Spain. From T cells, B-cell-depleted T cells, or PBMCs came the material, which was cDNA or gDNA.

The specimen sequenced was peripheral blood. The chain joins TRBV9 to TRBJ2-1, with 8 bases identical to TRBD2. This clonotype was obtained from a woman in her sixties or seventies with acute or convalescent COVID-19. The CDR3 region is CASSASGGISYNEQFF. The CDR3, as DNA: TGTGCCAGCAGCGCGAGCGGGGGAATCTCCTACAATGAGCAGTTCTTC.